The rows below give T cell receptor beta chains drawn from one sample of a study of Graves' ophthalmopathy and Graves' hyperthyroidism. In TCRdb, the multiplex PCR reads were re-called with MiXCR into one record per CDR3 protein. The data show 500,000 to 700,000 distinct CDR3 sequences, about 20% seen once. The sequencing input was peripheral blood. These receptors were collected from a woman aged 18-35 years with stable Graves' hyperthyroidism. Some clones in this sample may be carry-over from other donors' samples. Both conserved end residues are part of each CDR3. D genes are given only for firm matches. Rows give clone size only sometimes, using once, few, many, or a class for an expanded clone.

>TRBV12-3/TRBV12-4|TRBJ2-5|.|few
TGTGCCAGCAGCCCAGCCGCCTCGTACCAAGAGACCCAGTACTTC
CASSPAASYQETQYF
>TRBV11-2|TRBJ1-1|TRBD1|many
TGTGCCAGCAGCTTACAATCCGGGACAGGGGGCGAAGCTTTCTTT
CASSLQSGTGGEAFF
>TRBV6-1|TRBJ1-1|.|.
TGTGCCAGCGCTCGGGATTGGGAAGCTTTCTTT
CASARDWEAFF
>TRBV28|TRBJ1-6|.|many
TGTGCCAGCAGTTCTACAGCCTTACCCCTCCACTTT
CASSSTALPLHF
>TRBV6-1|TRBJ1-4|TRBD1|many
TGTGCCAGCAGCGGCAGGGGGCTCTGGGATGAAAAACTGTTTTTT
CASSGRGLWDEKLFF
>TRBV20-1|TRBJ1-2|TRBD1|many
TGCAGTGCTAGAGGCGGACAGGGTCAGAGGGACACCTTC
CSARGGQGQRDTF
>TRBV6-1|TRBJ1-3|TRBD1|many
TGTGCCAGCAGGGAGGACAGGGGGCCTGGAAACACCATATATTTT
CASREDRGPGNTIYF
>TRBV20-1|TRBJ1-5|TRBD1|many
TGCAGTGCTAGCTGGGACAGATATAGCAATCAGCCCCAGCATTTT
CSASWDRYSNQPQHF
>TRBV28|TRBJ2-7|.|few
TGTGCCACGACACGGTCTACCTACGAGCAGTACTTC
CATTRSTYEQYF
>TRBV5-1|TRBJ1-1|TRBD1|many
TGCGCCAGCAGCCTGGAGGGGACAGCGATGATGAACACTGAAGCTTTCTTT
CASSLEGTAMMNTEAFF
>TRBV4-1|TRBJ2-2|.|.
TGCGCCAGCAGCCATTGGGGGGGGCTAAACACCGGGGAGCTGTTTTTT
CASSHWGGLNTGELFF
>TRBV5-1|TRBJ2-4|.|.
TGCGCCAGCAGCTTGGCCGATGGGGGCGATTGGGATCGACCCAAAAACATTCAGTACTTC
CASSLADGGDWDRPKNIQYF
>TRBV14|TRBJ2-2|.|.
TGTGCCAGCAGCCAAGAACAGGGCCCGAACACCGGGGAGCTGTTTTTT
CASSQEQGPNTGELFF
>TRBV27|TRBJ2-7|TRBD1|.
TGTGCCAGCGGGACAGGGCTGAACGAGCAGTACTTC
CASGTGLNEQYF
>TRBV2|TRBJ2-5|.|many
TGTGCCAGCAGGATAGGGACACCTCGAGTAGGGGGGACCCAGTACTTC
CASRIGTPRVGGTQYF
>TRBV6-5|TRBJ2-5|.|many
TGTGCCAGCAGTTTACTCGGAGGGATCGCGGAGACCCAGTACTTC
CASSLLGGIAETQYF
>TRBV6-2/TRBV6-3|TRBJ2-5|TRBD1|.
TGTGCCAGCAGTCACCGGGACAGGGGGGTAGAGACCCAGTACTTC
CASSHRDRGVETQYF
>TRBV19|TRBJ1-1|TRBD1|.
TGTGCCAGTACACGGCAGGGGGTCAAGAACACTGAAGCTTTCTTT
CASTRQGVKNTEAFF
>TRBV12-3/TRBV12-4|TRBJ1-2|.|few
TGTGCCAGCAGTTTTCGAGGGGTAGGCTATGGCTACACCTTC
CASSFRGVGYGYTF
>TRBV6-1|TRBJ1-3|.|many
TGTGCCAGCAGTGCGATCGACTCTGGAAACACCATATATTTT
CASSAIDSGNTIYF
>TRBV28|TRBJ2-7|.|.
TGTGCCAGCAGTTTACCTAGACCGGAACTAACCTACGAGCAGTACTTC
CASSLPRPELTYEQYF
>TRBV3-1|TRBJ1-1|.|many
TGTGCCAGCAGCCACCTAGGGGGAGACACTGAAGCTTTCTTT
CASSHLGGDTEAFF
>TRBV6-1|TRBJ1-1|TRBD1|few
TGTGCCAGCAGCCCCTCAGGGACAGGGGGCACTGAAGCTTTCTTT
CASSPSGTGGTEAFF
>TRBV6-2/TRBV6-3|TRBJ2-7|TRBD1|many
TGTGCCAGCAGTACGCCGACAGGGACCGAGCAGTACTTC
CASSTPTGTEQYF
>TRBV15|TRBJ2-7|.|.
TGTGCCACCAGCAGAGACCCGGGAGACTCCTACGAGCAGTACTTC
CATSRDPGDSYEQYF
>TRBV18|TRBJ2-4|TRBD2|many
TGTGCCAGCTCACCACAAAGCGGGGACATTCAGTACTTC
CASSPQSGDIQYF
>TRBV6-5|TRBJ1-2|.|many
TGTGCCAGCAGTTACGCCAGGGACTATGGCTACACCTTC
CASSYARDYGYTF
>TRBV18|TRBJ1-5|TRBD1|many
TGTGCCAGCTCAAAGGGACAGGACATGAATCAGCCCCAGCATTTT
CASSKGQDMNQPQHF
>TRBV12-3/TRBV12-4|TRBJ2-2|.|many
TGTGCCAGCAATGTAGTACCGGGGGAGCTGTTTTTT
CASNVVPGELFF
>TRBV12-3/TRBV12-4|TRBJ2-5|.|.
TGTGCCAGCAGAGGTTTGACAGAGACCCAGTACTTC
CASRGLTETQYF
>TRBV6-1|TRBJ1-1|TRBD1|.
TGTGCCAGCAGTGCTTTGACGGGACAGATGGTGGACACTGAAGCTTTCTTT
CASSALTGQMVDTEAFF
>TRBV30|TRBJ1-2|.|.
TGTGCCTGGAGAGCAACAGTGAGCTACACCTTC
CAWRATVSYTF
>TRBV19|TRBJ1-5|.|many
TGTGCCAGTAGAAAGGGACAATCCAAAAGCAATCAGCCCCAGCATTTT
CASRKGQSKSNQPQHF
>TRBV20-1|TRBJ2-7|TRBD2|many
TGCAGTGCAATTAACACCGGGACTAGCGGGGTTAAGCAGTACTTC
CSAINTGTSGVKQYF
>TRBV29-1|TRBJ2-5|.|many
TGCAGCGGGACGCTGGGCCTAGCCCTCCAAGAGACCCAGTACTTC
CSGTLGLALQETQYF
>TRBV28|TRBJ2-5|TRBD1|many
TGTGCCAGCAGGGAACAGGGGGCCCAAGAGACCCAGTACTTC
CASREQGAQETQYF
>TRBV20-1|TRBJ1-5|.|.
TGCAGTGCTAGAGGAGGAGTACAGCGCAATCAGCCCCAGCATTTT
CSARGGVQRNQPQHF
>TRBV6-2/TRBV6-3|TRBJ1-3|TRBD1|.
TGTGCCAGCAACAGCGTTACAGGGGCTGGAAACACCATATATTTT
CASNSVTGAGNTIYF
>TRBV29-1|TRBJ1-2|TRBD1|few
TGCAGCGTTGAATCACCAGGGGGCCCTTTGAGGGGCTACACCTTC
CSVESPGGPLRGYTF